This TCR beta chain is from a study of cytomegalovirus exposure and HLA in healthy donors. Study-level results: Differences between HLA loci emerged in a later analysis of TCR association rates, with DRB1 most and HLA-C fewest.

To note about this clone: What it binds is unknown.

Germline-derived CDR1 and CDR2 are GTSNPN and SVGIG (reference sequence). Trimming cost V 5 bases and J 2 bases, with 13 bases left between them. The CDR3 has 14 residues. Vbeta (60) and Jbeta (13) primers were used in the PCR. Produced via immunoSEQ multiplex PCR; TCRdb's table is partial and in-frame only. The profile covers around 160,000 clones, with around 77% appearing a single time and 2.2% taken by the ten largest. The sequenced sample was PBMCs. The TCR comes from a man between 45 and 60 years old in good health and CMV-seropositive. V is TRBV30 and J is TRBJ1-5; D is ambiguous. The CDR3 sequence is CAWLFPGGNQPQHF. CDR3 nucleotides: TGTGCCTGGCTTTTCCCCGGGGGCAATCAGCCCCAGCATTTT.